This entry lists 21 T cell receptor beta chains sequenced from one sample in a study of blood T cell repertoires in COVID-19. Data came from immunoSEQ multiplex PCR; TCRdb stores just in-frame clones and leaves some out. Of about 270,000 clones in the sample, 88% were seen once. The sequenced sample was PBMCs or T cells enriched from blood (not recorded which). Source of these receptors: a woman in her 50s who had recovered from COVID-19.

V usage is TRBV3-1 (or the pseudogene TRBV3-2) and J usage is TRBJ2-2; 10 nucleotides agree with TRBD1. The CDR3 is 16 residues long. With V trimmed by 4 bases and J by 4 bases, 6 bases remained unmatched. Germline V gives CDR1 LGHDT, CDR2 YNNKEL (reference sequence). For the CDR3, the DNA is TGTGCCAGCAGCCCGGGGACAGGGGATCCCACCGGGGAGCTGTTTTTT. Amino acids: CASSPGTGDPTGELFF.

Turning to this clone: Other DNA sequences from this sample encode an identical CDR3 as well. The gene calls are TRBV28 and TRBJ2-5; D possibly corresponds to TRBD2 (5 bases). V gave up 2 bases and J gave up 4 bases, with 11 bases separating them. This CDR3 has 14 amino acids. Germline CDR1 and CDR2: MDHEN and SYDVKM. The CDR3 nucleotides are TGTGCCAGCAGTTTACCTAGCCCTCCAGAGACCCAGTACTTC. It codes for CASSLPSPPETQYF.

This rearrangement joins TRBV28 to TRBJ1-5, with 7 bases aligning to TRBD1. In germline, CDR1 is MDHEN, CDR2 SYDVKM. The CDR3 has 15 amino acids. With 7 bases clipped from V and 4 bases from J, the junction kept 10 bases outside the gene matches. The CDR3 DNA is TGTGCCAGCAAGATACTGACAGGGACTAATCAGCCCCAGCATTTT. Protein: CASKILTGTNQPQHF.

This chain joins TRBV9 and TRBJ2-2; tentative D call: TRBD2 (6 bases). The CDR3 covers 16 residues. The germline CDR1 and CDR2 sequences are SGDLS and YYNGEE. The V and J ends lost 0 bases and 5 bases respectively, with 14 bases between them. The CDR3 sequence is CASSVVGTRFTGELFF. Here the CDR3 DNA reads TGTGCCAGCAGCGTAGTCGGGACTCGCTTTACCGGGGAGCTGTTTTTT. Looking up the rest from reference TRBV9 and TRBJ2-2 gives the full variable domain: DSGVTQTPKHLITATGQRVTLRCSPRSGDLSVYWYQQSLDQGLQFLIQYYNGEERAKGNILERFSAQQFPDLHSELNLSSLELGDSALYFCASSVVGTRFTGELFFGEGSRLTVL.

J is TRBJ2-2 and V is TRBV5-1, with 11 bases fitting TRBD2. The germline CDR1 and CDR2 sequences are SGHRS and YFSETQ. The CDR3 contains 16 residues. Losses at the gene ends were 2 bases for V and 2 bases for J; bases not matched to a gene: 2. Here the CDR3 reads CASSFLAGGNTGELFF. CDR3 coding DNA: TGCGCCAGCAGCTTCCTAGCGGGAGGCAACACCGGGGAGCTGTTTTTT.

This CDR3 reads CASSPGGQKNSPLHF. The CDR3 bases are TGCGCCAGCAGCCCGGGAGGGCAGAAAAATTCACCCCTCCACTTT. The rearrangement links TRBV5-1 to TRBJ1-6; the D is unclear. Germline values: CDR1 SGHRS, CDR2 YFSETQ. V dropped 4 bases and J dropped 7 bases, with 15 bases sitting between them. This CDR3 has 15 amino acids.

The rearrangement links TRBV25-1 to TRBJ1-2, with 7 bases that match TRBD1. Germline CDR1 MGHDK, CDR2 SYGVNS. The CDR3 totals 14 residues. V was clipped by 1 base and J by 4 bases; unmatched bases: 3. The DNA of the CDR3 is TGTGCCAGCAGTGAATTATGGGACAGCTATGGCTACACCTTC. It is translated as CASSELWDSYGYTF.

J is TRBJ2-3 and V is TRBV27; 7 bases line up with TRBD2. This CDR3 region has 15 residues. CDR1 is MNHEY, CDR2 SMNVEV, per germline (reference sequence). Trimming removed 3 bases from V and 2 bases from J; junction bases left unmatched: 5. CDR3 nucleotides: TGTGCCAGCAGTTTCGTAGCGGGCCCCACAGATACGCAGTATTTT. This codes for CASSFVAGPTDTQYF.

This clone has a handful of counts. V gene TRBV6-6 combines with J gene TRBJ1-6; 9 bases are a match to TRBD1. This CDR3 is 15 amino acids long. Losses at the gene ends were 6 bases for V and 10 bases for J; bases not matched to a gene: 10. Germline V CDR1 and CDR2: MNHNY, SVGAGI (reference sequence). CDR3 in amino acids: CASSRAPGQGSPLHF. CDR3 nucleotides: TGTGCCAGCAGCCGAGCGCCGGGACAGGGATCACCCCTCCACTTT.

CDR3 coding DNA: TGCAGCGTGGGACTAGCTAACACCGGGGAGCTGTTTTTT. Translating gives CSVGLANTGELFF. The chain is built from TRBV29-1 and TRBJ2-2, with 9 bases fitting TRBD2. The CDR3 covers 13 residues. V lost 6 bases, J lost 2 bases, and 1 base stayed unmatched. The germline CDR1 and CDR2 sequences are SQVTM and ANQGSEA.

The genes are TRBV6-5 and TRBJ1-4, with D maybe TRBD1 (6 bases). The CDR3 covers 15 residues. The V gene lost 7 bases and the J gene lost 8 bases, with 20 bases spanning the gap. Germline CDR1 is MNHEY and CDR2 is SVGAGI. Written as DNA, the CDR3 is TGTGCCAGCAAAGTTACAGGGCTCGGAGAGGAAAAACTGTTTTTT. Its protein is CASKVTGLGEEKLFF.

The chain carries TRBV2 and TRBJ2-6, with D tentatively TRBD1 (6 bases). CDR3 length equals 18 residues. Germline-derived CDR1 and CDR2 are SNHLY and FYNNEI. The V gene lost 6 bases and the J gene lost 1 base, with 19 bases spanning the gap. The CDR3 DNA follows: TGTGCCAGCAGAGATGGACAGATGATCTTTTCTGGGGCCAACGTCCTGACTTTC. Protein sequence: CASRDGQMIFSGANVLTF.

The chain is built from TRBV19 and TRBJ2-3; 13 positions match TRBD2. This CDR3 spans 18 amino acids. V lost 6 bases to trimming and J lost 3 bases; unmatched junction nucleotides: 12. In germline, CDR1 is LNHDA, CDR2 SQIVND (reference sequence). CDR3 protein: CASRLRTSGSLATDTQYF. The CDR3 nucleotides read TGTGCCAGTAGACTAAGGACTAGCGGGAGTTTGGCGACAGATACGCAGTATTTT.

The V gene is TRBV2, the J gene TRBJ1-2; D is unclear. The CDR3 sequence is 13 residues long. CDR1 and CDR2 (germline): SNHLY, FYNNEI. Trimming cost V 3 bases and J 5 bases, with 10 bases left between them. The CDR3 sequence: CASSDLVFYGYTF. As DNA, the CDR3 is TGTGCCAGCAGTGACCTAGTATTTTATGGCTACACCTTC.

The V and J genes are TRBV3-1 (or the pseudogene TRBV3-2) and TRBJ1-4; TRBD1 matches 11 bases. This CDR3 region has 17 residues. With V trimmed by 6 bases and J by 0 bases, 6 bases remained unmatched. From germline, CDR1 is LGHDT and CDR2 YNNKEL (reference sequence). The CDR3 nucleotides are TGTGCCAGCAGGCGATGGGACAGGGGGTCAACTAATGAAAAACTGTTTTTT. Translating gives CASRRWDRGSTNEKLFF.

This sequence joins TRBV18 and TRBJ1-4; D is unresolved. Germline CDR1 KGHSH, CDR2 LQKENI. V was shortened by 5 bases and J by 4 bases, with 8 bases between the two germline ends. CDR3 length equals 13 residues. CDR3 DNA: TGTGCCAGCTCAAACGGTTATAATGAAAAACTGTTTTTT. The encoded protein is CASSNGYNEKLFF.

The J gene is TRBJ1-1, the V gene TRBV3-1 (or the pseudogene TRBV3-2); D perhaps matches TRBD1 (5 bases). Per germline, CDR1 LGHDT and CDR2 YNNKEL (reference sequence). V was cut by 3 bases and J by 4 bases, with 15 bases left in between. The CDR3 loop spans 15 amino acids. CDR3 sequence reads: CASSHASPGGTEAFF. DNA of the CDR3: TGTGCCAGCAGCCATGCCTCGCCGGGGGGCACTGAAGCTTTCTTT.

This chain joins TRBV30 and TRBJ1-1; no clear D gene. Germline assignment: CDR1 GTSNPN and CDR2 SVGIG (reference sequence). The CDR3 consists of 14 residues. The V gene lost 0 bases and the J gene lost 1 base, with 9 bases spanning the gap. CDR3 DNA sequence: TGTGCCTGGAGTGTGAACCTGAGGAACACTGAAGCTTTCTTT. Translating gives CAWSVNLRNTEAFF.

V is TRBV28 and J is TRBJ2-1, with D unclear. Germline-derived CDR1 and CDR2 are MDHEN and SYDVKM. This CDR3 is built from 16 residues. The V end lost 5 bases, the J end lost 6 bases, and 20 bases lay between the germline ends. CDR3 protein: CASSPVPSGGRNEQFF. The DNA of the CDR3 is TGTGCCAGCAGTCCAGTACCCTCTGGTGGGCGCAATGAGCAGTTCTTC.

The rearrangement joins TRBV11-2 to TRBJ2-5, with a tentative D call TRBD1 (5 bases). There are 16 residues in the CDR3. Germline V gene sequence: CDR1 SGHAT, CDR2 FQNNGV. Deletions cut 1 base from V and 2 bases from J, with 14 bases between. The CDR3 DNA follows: TGTGCCAGCAGCTTAGTAGCCAGGGCAGAACAAGAGACCCAGTACTTC. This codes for CASSLVARAEQETQYF.

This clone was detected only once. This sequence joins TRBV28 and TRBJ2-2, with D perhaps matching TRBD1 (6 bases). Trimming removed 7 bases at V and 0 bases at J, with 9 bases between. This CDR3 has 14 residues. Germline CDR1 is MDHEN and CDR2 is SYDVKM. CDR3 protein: CASKRQANTGELFF. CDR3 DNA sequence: TGTGCCAGCAAAAGACAGGCGAACACCGGGGAGCTGTTTTTT.